This T cell receptor beta chain was sequenced during a study of long-term antiretroviral therapy in people with HIV. Samples were assayed with immunoSEQ v3.0 at survey level. This table comes from immunoSEQ multiplex PCR, and its TCRdb copy is limited to in-frame clones, with some not included. The repertoire holds 25,000 to 35,000 clones, with roughly 90% as singletons. CDR1 SEHNR and CDR2 FQNEAQ come from the germline V gene (reference sequence). The CDR3 totals 13 residues. The V and J ends lost 1 base and 7 bases respectively, with 10 bases between them. The chain is built from TRBV7-9 and TRBJ1-1; D gene uncertain. This receptor was identified in a woman aged 18 to 35 with HIV. The material sequenced was unsorted PBMCs, taken 1.8 years after starting antiretroviral therapy. The CDR3 reads CASSLGARDEAFF. In nucleotides, the CDR3 is TGTGCCAGCAGCTTAGGGGCGAGGGATGAAGCTTTCTTT.